The rows below give T cell receptor beta chains drawn from one sample of a study of TIL therapy for anti-PD-1-resistant metastatic lung cancer. Generated by immunoSEQ multiplex PCR, the TCRdb table keeps only in-frame clones and is missing some. The sample includes approximately 27,000 clones, 72% seen only once; the top ten take roughly 7.4%. The sample in question was tumor tissue, obtained at baseline. The source of these receptors is a person aged 25-79 years with non-small cell lung cancer. CDR3s include the opening cysteine and the closing phenylalanine or tryptophan. The order of the fields is clone size, J gene, V gene, D gene, CDR3 DNA, CDR3 protein. A D gene is named only where the DNA matches it firmly. The size entry is marked missing in some rows and otherwise reads once, few, many or a size class.

>NA|TRBJ2-5|TRBV10-1|NA
TGCGCCAGCAGTCCCGACAGGCTCGGGCCCCAGTACTTC
CASSPDRLGPQYF
>NA|TRBJ1-1|TRBV11-3|NA
TGTGCCAGCAGCTTACCGAGACTGGACGGGCCGAACACTGAAGCTTTCTTT
CASSLPRLDGPNTEAFF
>NA|TRBJ2-1|TRBV29-1|TRBD2
TGCAGCGTTGTGACTAGCGGGGTTGGTGAGCAGTTCTTC
CSVVTSGVGEQFF
>NA|TRBJ2-7|TRBV6-6|TRBD1
TGTGCCAGCAGTTCGGGACAGGGATTCTCCTACGAGCAGTACTTC
CASSSGQGFSYEQYF
>NA|TRBJ2-2|TRBV4-2|NA
TGTGCCAGCAGCTTCCCCGGGGGCACCGGGGAGCTGTTTTTT
CASSFPGGTGELFF
>NA|TRBJ2-5|TRBV20-1|NA
TGCAGTGCTAGCAACAGAGAGACCCAGTACTTC
CSASNRETQYF
>NA|TRBJ1-2|TRBV9|NA
TGTGCCAGCAGCCCGGGGACGCTTACTATCTATGGCTACACCTTC
CASSPGTLTIYGYTF
>NA|TRBJ1-4|TRBV5-4|NA
TGTGCCAGCAGCTCCCCGACAGAAGGAGGTGAAAAACTGTTTTTT
CASSSPTEGGEKLFF
>NA|TRBJ1-5|TRBV5-5|NA
TGTGCCAGCAGCTTAATGGCCTCGGGAGGTCAGCCCCAGCATTTT
CASSLMASGGQPQHF
>NA|TRBJ1-6|TRBV6-5|TRBD1
TGTGCCAGCAGTTACTCGGACAGGGATAGTTCACCCCTCCACTTT
CASSYSDRDSSPLHF
>NA|TRBJ2-7|TRBV7-2|NA
TGTGCCAGCAGCTTAACACAGGGTACCTACGAGCAGTACTTC
CASSLTQGTYEQYF
>few|TRBJ2-7|TRBV7-2|NA
TGTGCCAGCAGCTTAGCCCCTATCCAGCCCTACGAGCAGTACTTC
CASSLAPIQPYEQYF
>NA|TRBJ1-2|TRBV20-1|TRBD1
TGCAGTGCTGGACAGGGTGGCTACACCTTC
CSAGQGGYTF
>NA|TRBJ1-2|TRBV14|NA
TGTGCCAGCAGCCAACTGGGCCTAAGCGGGGATTCTAACTATGGCTACACCTTC
CASSQLGLSGDSNYGYTF
>NA|TRBJ1-1|TRBV4-1|TRBD1
TGCGCCAGCAGCCAGGGAAATCGCCCAGGGGGCACTGAAGCTTTCTTT
CASSQGNRPGGTEAFF
>NA|TRBJ1-2|TRBV27|TRBD1
TGTGCCAGCAGTTTATTAGGCCGGGGACAGGGGGGCCCCGGGGGTGGCTACACCTTC
CASSLLGRGQGGPGGGYTF
>NA|TRBJ2-2|TRBV1|NA
TGCACCAGCAGCCAAGCAAGCGGACAGGGGAGTAACACCGGGGAGCTGTTTTTT
CTSSQASGQGSNTGELFF
>once|TRBJ2-3|TRBV29-1|TRBD2
TGCAGCGTTGGGCCCCGTAGGAGCGGGGGGACCACAGATACGCAGTATTTT
CSVGPRRSGGTTDTQYF
>NA|TRBJ2-3|TRBV11-2|TRBD2
TGTGCCAGCAGCTTAGTGGTCGGGACTACTAGCACAGATACGCAGTATTTT
CASSLVVGTTSTDTQYF
>NA|TRBJ2-2|TRBV29-1|NA
TGCAGCGTTTTCCTACCGGGACTGAACACCGGGGAGCTGTTTTTT
CSVFLPGLNTGELFF
>NA|TRBJ2-7|TRBV15|NA
TGTGCCACCAGCAGAGATCCCCCCTACGAGCAGTACTTC
CATSRDPPYEQYF
>NA|TRBJ1-2|TRBV6-1|NA
TGTGCCAGCAGTGGATGGGATACAGTCTATGGCTACACCTTC
CASSGWDTVYGYTF
>NA|TRBJ1-6|TRBV2|NA
TGTGCCAGCAGACGACAGTTAGGTAATTCACCCCTCCACTTT
CASRRQLGNSPLHF
>NA|TRBJ2-5|TRBV7-9|NA
TGTGCCAGCAGCTTTGATATGGGTCACCAAGAGACCCAGTACTTC
CASSFDMGHQETQYF